This TCR beta chain was observed in a study of graft-versus-host responses after intestinal transplantation. CDR3 size: 14 residues. The V end lost 8 bases, the J end lost 0 bases, and 12 bases lay between the germline ends. Per the germline V gene, CDR1 is MNHEY and CDR2 is SMNVEV (reference sequence). This clone has only one observation. Its antigen is unknown. TCRdb's table, derived via immunoSEQ multiplex PCR, lists solely in-frame clones and lacks some. The sample carries tens of thousands of clones, roughly nine tenths recorded once. Study-level results: When patients had graft-donor T cell macrochimerism, their allografts held high graft-versus-host to host-versus-graft clonal ratios.

The receptor's source is a human donor who received an intestinal transplant. V is TRBV27 and J is TRBJ2-3, with D possibly matching TRBD2 (5 bases). The material sequenced was unstimulated CD8+ T cells sorted from spleen or lymph node cells, taken before intestinal transplant. CDR3 residues: CASSTLVSTDTQYF. The CDR3 region has the DNA TGTGCCAGCTCTACACTAGTTAGCACAGATACGCAGTATTTT.